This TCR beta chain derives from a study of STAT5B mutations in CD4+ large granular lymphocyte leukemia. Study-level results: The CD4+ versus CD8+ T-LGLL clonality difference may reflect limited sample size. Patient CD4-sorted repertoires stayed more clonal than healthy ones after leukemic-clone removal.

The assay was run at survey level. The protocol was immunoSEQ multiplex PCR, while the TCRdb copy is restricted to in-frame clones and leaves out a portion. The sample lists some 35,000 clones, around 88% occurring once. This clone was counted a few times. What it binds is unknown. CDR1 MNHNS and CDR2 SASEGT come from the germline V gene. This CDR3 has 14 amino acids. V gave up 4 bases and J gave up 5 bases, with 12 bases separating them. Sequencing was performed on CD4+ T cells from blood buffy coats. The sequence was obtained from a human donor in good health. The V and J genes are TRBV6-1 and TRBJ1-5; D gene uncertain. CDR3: CASSGRTSDQPQHF. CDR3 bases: TGTGCCAGCAGTGGTCGGACCTCGGATCAGCCCCAGCATTTT.